This T cell receptor (beta chain) was documented in a study of cytomegalovirus exposure and HLA in healthy donors. 13 Jbeta primers and 60 Vbeta primers were used for the PCR. The repertoire was sequenced with immunoSEQ multiplex PCR; TCRdb's copy has only in-frame clones and lacks some. The sample records under 150,000 clones, almost 80% being singletons. The CDR3 covers 15 residues. The V gene's germline CDR1 is SGHNT and CDR2 YYREEE (reference sequence). V was shortened by 4 bases and J by 1 base, with 13 bases between the two germline ends. This sequence joins TRBV5-4 and TRBJ2-3, with D perhaps TRBD1 (8 bases). The specimen sequenced was PBMCs. The clonotype comes from a man younger than 35 in good health and CMV-seronegative. The DNA for the CDR3 is TGTGCCAGCAGCCCCACAGGGGGGGGCACAGATACGCAGTATTTT. Its protein product is CASSPTGGGTDTQYF.